These 18 T cell receptor beta chains originate from one sample sequenced in a study of cytomegalovirus exposure and HLA in healthy donors. With 60 Vbeta and 13 Jbeta primers, the PCR was carried out. Using immunoSEQ multiplex PCR, the repertoire was profiled, and TCRdb retains in-frame clones only, with some absent. The sample has approximately 82,000 clones. The specimen sequenced was PBMCs. All receptors derive from a woman in her sixties or seventies in good health and CMV-seronegative.

The rearrangement joins TRBV2 to TRBJ2-7; 12 bases agree with TRBD2. The CDR3 has 15 amino acids. Germline values: CDR1 SNHLY, CDR2 FYNNEI. J gave up 4 bases and V 4 bases, and 5 bases lay outside the gene matches. DNA for the CDR3: TGTGCCAGCAGTGGGCGACTAGCGGGAGTATACGAGCAGTACTTC. Translated, it gives CASSGRLAGVYEQYF.

V and J are TRBV29-1 and TRBJ1-3, with D unclear. Germline assignment: CDR1 SQVTM and CDR2 ANQGSEA. This CDR3 is built from 10 residues. V was cut by 7 bases and J by 3 bases, with 4 bases left in between. The CDR3 DNA follows: TGCAGCGCACTTGGAAACACCATATATTTT. Translation: CSALGNTIYF.

V gene TRBV19 combines with J gene TRBJ2-5, with 9 positions matching TRBD1. Trimming took 4 bases from V and 4 from J; bases not matched to a gene: 13. This CDR3 is 17 amino acids long. Germline CDR1 reads LNHDA; CDR2 reads SQIVND (reference sequence). CDR3 sequence reads: CASSSNYGTGFGETQYF. CDR3 DNA sequence: TGTGCCAGTAGTAGTAACTATGGGACAGGGTTCGGAGAGACCCAGTACTTC.

This sequence joins TRBV5-1 and TRBJ1-4; TRBD1 matches at 10 bases. The CDR3 consists of 15 residues. From germline, CDR1 is SGHRS and CDR2 YFSETQ. The V segment lost 0 bases and the J segment 8 bases; nucleotides outside the gene matches: 4. CDR3: CASSLGTGGLEKLFF. The CDR3 nucleotides read TGCGCCAGCAGCTTGGGGACAGGGGGTCTGGAAAAACTGTTTTTT.

The chain joins TRBV18 to TRBJ2-1, with 9 bases matching TRBD1. CDR3 length equals 15 residues. Trimming cost V 3 bases and J 5 bases; bases outside gene matches: 5. CDR1 and CDR2 from the germline V gene are KGHSH and LQKENI. The CDR3 sequence: CASSPRQGGHNEQFF. The CDR3, as DNA: TGTGCCAGCTCACCCCGACAGGGGGGGCACAATGAGCAGTTCTTC.

The chain carries TRBV5-1 and TRBJ2-1; 8 bases agree with TRBD2. With V trimmed by 7 bases and J by 3 bases, 6 bases remained unmatched. Germline-derived CDR1 and CDR2 are SGHRS and YFSETQ. The CDR3 extends over 14 amino acids. The DNA of the CDR3 is TGCGCCAGCGGGCCGGGAGGGAACTACAATGAGCAGTTCTTC. Translating gives CASGPGGNYNEQFF.

The chain links TRBV16 to TRBJ2-7; 8 bases align to TRBD2. This CDR3 contains 17 residues. CDR1 KGHSY and CDR2 FQNENV come from the germline V gene. J gave up 7 bases and V 0 bases, and 14 bases lay outside the gene matches. DNA for the CDR3: TGTGCCAGCAGCCAATCCTGGATGTCGGGAGGGCCAGGGGAGCAGTACTTC. This codes for CASSQSWMSGGPGEQYF.

This chain links TRBV27 with TRBJ2-3; 7 bases are a match to TRBD2. Germline loops: CDR1 MNHEY, CDR2 SMNVEV (reference sequence). The CDR3 runs to 16 residues. Trimming at V came to 4 bases and at J to 2 bases, leaving 9 bases not matched to a gene. The CDR3, as DNA: TGTGCCAGCAGTTCCTATTATGAGCGGGACACAGATACGCAGTATTTT. Residues: CASSSYYERDTDTQYF.

The rearrangement links TRBV10-3 to TRBJ2-7, with D possibly matching TRBD2 (7 bases). Deletions cut 2 bases from V and 0 bases from J, with 17 bases between. CDR1 is ENHRY, CDR2 SYGVKD, per germline. The CDR3 extends over 17 amino acids. CDR3 loop: CAISEAGGREFSYEQYF. The DNA for the CDR3 is TGTGCCATCAGTGAGGCTGGGGGGCGGGAGTTCTCCTACGAGCAGTACTTC.

The rearrangement joins TRBV7-3 to TRBJ2-7; D may be TRBD2 (7 bases). V was shortened by 2 bases and J by 4 bases, with 18 bases between the two germline ends. The CDR3 is made up of 16 amino acids. Germline CDR1 SGHTA, CDR2 FQGTGA. The CDR3 spells CASSLGYGRGGYEQYF. In DNA, the CDR3 is TGTGCCAGCAGCTTAGGCTACGGCAGGGGAGGGTACGAGCAGTACTTC.

The chain uses TRBV9 and TRBJ2-1; no clear D. This CDR3 contains 12 residues. Germline V CDR1 and CDR2: SGDLS, YYNGEE. V lost 0 bases and J lost 10, with 8 bases in between. CDR3 loop: CASSVGLTEQFF. DNA for the CDR3: TGTGCCAGCAGCGTAGGGCTTACCGAGCAGTTCTTC.

This chain uses TRBV9 with TRBJ2-5; 9 bases are shared with TRBD1. The V gene end was trimmed by 3 bases and the J gene end by 5 bases; junction bases not matched to a gene: 11. This CDR3 comprises 16 residues. Germline CDR1 SGDLS, CDR2 YYNGEE. CDR3: CASSGTGVSAVETQYF. The CDR3 bases are TGTGCCAGCAGCGGGACAGGGGTATCAGCTGTGGAGACCCAGTACTTC. Full variable domain (missing parts from reference TRBV9 and TRBJ2-5): DSGVTQTPKHLITATGQRVTLRCSPRSGDLSVYWYQQSLDQGLQFLIQYYNGEERAKGNILERFSAQQFPDLHSELNLSSLELGDSALYFCASSGTGVSAVETQYFGPGTRLLVL.

The gene calls are TRBV4-3 and TRBJ2-1, with D possibly TRBD1 on 6 matching bases. The CDR3 spans 13 residues. The germline V gene has CDR1 LGHNA and CDR2 YSLEER. Trimming stripped 0 bases from V and 15 bases from J, with 15 bases between. The CDR3 DNA reads as TGCGCCAGCAGCCAAGATCGAAGGGGGTTTCTGTTCTTC. Translation gives CASSQDRRGFLFF.

The chain joins TRBV5-1 to TRBJ2-7; tentatively, D is TRBD1 (5 bases). The CDR3 contains 14 residues. V was cut by 4 bases and J by 6 bases, with 17 bases left in between. The germline V gene encodes CDR1 SGHRS and CDR2 YFSETQ. The CDR3 DNA reads as TGCGCCAGCAGCCCGGACCCCACCCAGGGCGAGCAGTACTTC. It codes for CASSPDPTQGEQYF.

V and J are TRBV5-1 and TRBJ2-2, with unresolved D. V was trimmed by 0 bases and J by 6 bases, leaving 6 bases between them. Germline V gives CDR1 SGHRS, CDR2 YFSETQ. The CDR3 has 13 residues. The CDR3 region is CASSLAAPGELFF. Here the CDR3 DNA reads TGCGCCAGCAGCTTGGCAGCGCCCGGGGAGCTGTTTTTT.

The chain is built from TRBV28 and TRBJ1-3, with TRBD1 as a possible D gene (5 bases). Trimming pared 5 bases from V and 2 bases from J, leaving 10 bases between. Looked up from germline, CDR1 is MDHEN and CDR2 is SYDVKM. The CDR3 loop spans 14 amino acids. As DNA, the CDR3 is TGTGCCAGCAGTCATGGACAACCTGGAAACACCATATATTTT. Encoded protein: CASSHGQPGNTIYF. Filled out from reference TRBV28 and TRBJ1-3, the complete variable domain reads DVKVTQSSRYLVKRTGEKVFLECVQDMDHENMFWYRQDPGLGLRLIYFSYDVKMKEKGDIPEGYSVSREKKERFSLILESASTNQTSMYLCASSHGQPGNTIYFGEGSWLTVV.

V is TRBV28 and J is TRBJ1-3, with a possible D match to TRBD1 (6 bases). Germline V gives CDR1 MDHEN, CDR2 SYDVKM. This CDR3 region has 15 residues. Deletions cut 1 base from V and 6 bases from J, with 13 bases between. The CDR3 spells CASSLYGQTKNTIYF. In DNA, the CDR3 is TGTGCCAGCAGTTTATATGGACAGACAAAAAACACCATATATTTT.

CDR3 in DNA: TGCGCCAGCAGCACCGGACTAGCGGGATTCACAGATACGCAGTATTTT. This sequence encodes CASSTGLAGFTDTQYF. The rearrangement uses TRBV5-1 and TRBJ2-3; TRBD2 matches 12 bases. In germline, CDR1 is SGHRS, CDR2 YFSETQ. J lost 2 bases, V lost 4 bases, and 5 bases had no gene match. The CDR3 loop spans 16 amino acids. Variable domain in full (rest from reference TRBV5-1 and TRBJ2-3): KAGVTQTPRYLIKTRGQQVTLSCSPISGHRSVSWYQQTPGQGLQFLFEYFSETQRNKGNFPGRFSGRQFSNSRSEMNVSTLELGDSALYLCASSTGLAGFTDTQYFGPGTRLTVL.